Following are 21 T cell receptor beta chains from one sample sequenced in a study of blood T cell repertoires in COVID-19. Clones were read by immunoSEQ multiplex PCR, and TCRdb kept only the in-frame ones, dropping some. The sample has about 170,000 clones; around four fifths are singletons. Sequencing was done on a sample of peripheral blood. The source of these receptors is a man aged 40-49 years who had recovered from COVID-19.

Only one count was recorded for this clone. The rearrangement uses TRBV6-5 and TRBJ2-7; D is possibly TRBD2 (6 bases). This CDR3 contains 16 residues. Germline-derived CDR1 and CDR2 are MNHEY and SVGAGI. V was trimmed by 0 bases and J by 2 bases, leaving 14 bases between them. In DNA form, the CDR3 reads TGTGCCAGCAGTTACTCATACTTAGCGGCCACCTACGAGCAGTACTTC. Protein product: CASSYSYLAATYEQYF.

CDR3: CASSYLAGVNNEQFF. The CDR3 nucleotides read TGTGCCAGCAGCTACCTAGCGGGAGTGAACAATGAGCAGTTCTTC. J is TRBJ2-1 and V is TRBV7-9; 10 bases are shared with TRBD2. With 4 bases clipped from V and 5 bases from J, the junction kept 5 bases outside the gene matches. Germline V gene data show CDR1 as SEHNR and CDR2 as FQNEAQ (reference sequence). This CDR3 is 15 amino acids long. Drawing the rest from reference TRBV7-9 and TRBJ2-1, the complete variable domain is DTGVSQNPRHKITKRGQNVTFRCDPISEHNRLYWYRQTLGQGPEFLTYFQNEAQLEKSRLLSDRFSAERPKGSFSTLEIQRTEQGDSAMYLCASSYLAGVNNEQFFGPGTRLTVL.

The chain couples TRBV24-1 to TRBJ2-3; TRBD2 matches 8 bases. V dropped 1 base and J dropped 2; count of bases not matched to a gene: 1. CDR1 and CDR2 from the germline V gene are KGHDR and SFDVKD. The CDR3 length is 15 residues. In nucleotides, the CDR3 is TGTGCCACCAGTGATTTAGCGGGAGCCACAGATACGCAGTATTTT. The encoded protein is CATSDLAGATDTQYF.

A single count supports this clone. The rearrangement uses TRBV27 and TRBJ1-2; D is possibly TRBD1 (5 bases). CDR3 size: 14 residues. Trimming cost V 5 bases and J 4 bases, with 14 bases left between them. CDR1 and CDR2 from the germline V gene are MNHEY and SMNVEV (reference sequence). CDR3 nucleotide sequence: TGTGCCAGCAGTGGGGGGACCGGCCCCTATGGCTACACCTTC. Translation: CASSGGTGPYGYTF.

This clone was detected once. This rearrangement joins TRBV7-2 to TRBJ2-3; 10 nucleotides line up with TRBD2. Per the germline V gene, CDR1 is SGHTA and CDR2 is FQGNSA. The CDR3 extends over 15 amino acids. The trim removed 5 bases at V and 8 bases at J, leaving 10 bases unmatched. The CDR3 sequence: CASSITSGEGGTQYF. Here the CDR3 DNA reads TGTGCCAGCAGCATTACTAGCGGGGAGGGGGGTACGCAGTATTTT.

The chain carries TRBV14 and TRBJ1-2; D perhaps matches TRBD1 (5 bases). Germline V lookup: CDR1 SGHDN, CDR2 FVKESK. V was cut by 4 bases and J by 8 bases, with 14 bases left in between. The CDR3 is 13 residues long. This CDR3 is CASSLGRVGGYTF. The CDR3 DNA reads TGTGCCAGCAGCCTGGGCAGGGTTGGCGGCTACACCTTC.

The chain joins TRBV24-1 to TRBJ2-3; D ambiguous. Germline assignment: CDR1 KGHDR and CDR2 SFDVKD. Trimming removed 0 bases at V and 2 bases at J, with 5 bases between. This CDR3 is 14 amino acids long. CDR3 sequence (DNA): TGTGCCACCAGTGATTTGAGCTTCACAGATACGCAGTATTTT. Its protein is CATSDLSFTDTQYF.

This clone was recorded a few times. J is TRBJ2-7 and V is TRBV15, with D possibly being TRBD2 (6 bases). There are 17 residues in the CDR3. With 2 bases removed from V and 0 bases from J, the gap between germline ends came to 17 bases. Germline V gene data show CDR1 as LNHNV and CDR2 as YYDKDF (reference sequence). The CDR3 spells CATSRPEGRGSSYEQYF. The CDR3 coding sequence is TGTGCCACCAGCAGACCTGAAGGGCGGGGAAGCTCCTACGAGCAGTACTTC.

The genes are TRBV13 and TRBJ2-1; 10 nucleotides line up with TRBD2. Trimming cost V 1 base and J 5 bases; bases outside gene matches: 2. Germline V gene data show CDR1 as PRHDT and CDR2 as FYEKMQ (reference sequence). CDR3 size: 15 residues. CDR3 in amino acids: CASSLVAGGHNEQFF. In DNA, the CDR3 is TGTGCCAGCAGCTTAGTAGCGGGGGGCCACAATGAGCAGTTCTTC.

As regards this clone: Lacking the conserved final phenylalanine or tryptophan, this CDR3 likely reflects a read error. No DNA is shown, since the ends of the CDR3 on it are uncertain; the CDR3 is the one TCRdb lists. CDR3 amino acids: CASSQASGSL. V is TRBV3-1 (or the pseudogene TRBV3-2) and J is TRBJ1-2; TRBD1 was called by the table and not checked on the DNA. The CDR3 is 10 residues long, counting both termini. CDR1 is LGHDT, CDR2 YNNKEL, per germline (reference sequence).

The chain links TRBV19 to TRBJ2-6; TRBD1 matches 7 bases. The CDR3 is made up of 17 amino acids. V lost 3 bases to trimming and J lost 0 bases; unmatched junction nucleotides: 5. Germline loops: CDR1 LNHDA, CDR2 SQIVND (reference sequence). In nucleotides, the CDR3 is TGTGCCAGTAGTATCCAACAGGGGAGCTCTGGGGCCAACGTCCTGACTTTC. It yields the protein CASSIQQGSSGANVLTF.

This clone was counted a few times. The chain couples TRBV19 to TRBJ1-4, with TRBD1 matching over 8 bases. Germline trimming cut 7 bases from V and 8 bases from J; bases unmatched to any gene: 9. Germline-derived CDR1 and CDR2 are LNHDA and SQIVND (reference sequence). The CDR3 has 14 amino acids. In DNA, the CDR3 is TGTGCCAGTACCTCCGGGACAGGAGGAGAAAAACTGTTTTTT. This translates into CASTSGTGGEKLFF.

The chain combines TRBV27 with TRBJ2-7; 10 bases agree with TRBD2. There are 15 residues in the CDR3. J gave up 2 bases and V 7 bases, and 8 bases lay outside the gene matches. Germline V gene sequence: CDR1 MNHEY, CDR2 SMNVEV (reference sequence). CDR3 sequence (DNA): TGTGCCAGCACCCTAGGGAGCGGGGGGGCCTACGAGCAGTACTTC. It translates to CASTLGSGGAYEQYF.

The chain has TRBV18 and TRBJ2-7; 7 bases map to TRBD1. The CDR3 totals 18 residues. Trimming took 5 bases from V and 5 from J; bases not matched to a gene: 21. Looked up from germline, CDR1 is KGHSH and CDR2 is LQKENI. The CDR3 sequence is CASSSTRDSGGGRDEQYF. The CDR3 DNA sequence: TGTGCCAGCTCATCAACCCGGGACAGCGGAGGAGGTAGGGACGAGCAGTACTTC.

There are a few counts of this clone. The CDR3 nucleotides are TGTGCCAGCTTGTCTCTGAACACTGAAGCTTTCTTT. It translates to CASLSLNTEAFF. This chain uses TRBV18 with TRBJ1-1; no reliable D call. The CDR3 runs to 12 residues. Germline-derived CDR1 and CDR2 are KGHSH and LQKENI. V gave up 7 bases and J gave up 0 bases, with 6 bases separating them. Based on the CDR3 plus reference TRBV18 and TRBJ1-1, the full variable domain is NAGVMQNPRHLVRRRGQEARLRCSPMKGHSHVYWYRQLPEEGLKFMVYLQKENIIDESGMPKERFSAEFPKEGPSILRIQQVVRGDSAAYFCASLSLNTEAFFGQGTRLTVV.

The chain links TRBV4-3 to TRBJ1-1, with a tentative D call TRBD1 (6 bases). V dropped 5 bases and J dropped 2 bases, with 9 bases sitting between them. This CDR3 region has 13 residues. CDR1 LGHNA and CDR2 YSLEER come from the germline V gene. The CDR3 DNA is TGCGCCAGCAGCATACAGGGTAACACTGAAGCTTTCTTT. Amino acid sequence: CASSIQGNTEAFF.

The V call is TRBV9, the J call TRBJ1-2, with D perhaps TRBD1 (6 bases). With 1 base removed from V and 2 bases from J, the gap between germline ends came to 9 bases. The CDR3 extends over 14 amino acids. Germline values: CDR1 SGDLS, CDR2 YYNGEE. In nucleotides, the CDR3 is TGTGCCAGCAGCGTAACAACAGGGAACTATGGCTACACCTTC. Translating it yields CASSVTTGNYGYTF.

The chain couples TRBV2 to TRBJ2-3; D is unresolved. Trimming took off 8 bases at V and 0 bases at J, with 12 bases between the two ends. The CDR3 is 14 amino acids. The V gene's germline CDR1 is SNHLY and CDR2 FYNNEI. The CDR3: CASLDTTSTDTQYF. The CDR3 coding sequence is TGTGCCAGCCTGGATACTACTAGCACAGATACGCAGTATTTT.

The chain uses TRBV2 and TRBJ2-5; D remains unclear. CDR3 length: 13 amino acids. Trimming cost V 8 bases and J 1 base, with 11 bases left between them. Germline CDR1 and CDR2: SNHLY and FYNNEI. The CDR3 region is CASGRESQETQYF. DNA of the CDR3: TGTGCCAGCGGTAGAGAGAGCCAAGAGACCCAGTACTTC.

The rearrangement joins TRBV12-3 or TRBV12-4 to TRBJ1-1; D gene ambiguous. The ends were cut back, 6 bases at V and 1 base at J, with 6 bases in the middle. The CDR3 has 12 residues. This CDR3 reads CASSHSNTEAFF. Written as DNA, the CDR3 is TGTGCCAGCAGCCACTCGAACACTGAAGCTTTCTTT.

The chain is built from TRBV5-6 and TRBJ1-2; D remains unclear. Germline CDR1 and CDR2: SGHDT and YYEEEE. Trimming cost V 0 bases and J 5 bases, with 14 bases left between them. The CDR3 is 15 amino acids. CDR3: CASSLVSGRGYGYTF. The CDR3, as DNA: TGTGCCAGCAGCTTGGTTTCGGGGAGAGGGTATGGCTACACCTTC. Using reference TRBV5-6 and TRBJ1-2 for the parts outside the CDR3, the full variable domain is DAGVTQSPTHLIKTRGQQVTLRCSPKSGHDTVSWYQQALGQGPQFIFQYYEEEERQRGNFPDRFSGHQFPNYSSELNVNALLLGDSALYLCASSLVSGRGYGYTFGSGTRLTVV.